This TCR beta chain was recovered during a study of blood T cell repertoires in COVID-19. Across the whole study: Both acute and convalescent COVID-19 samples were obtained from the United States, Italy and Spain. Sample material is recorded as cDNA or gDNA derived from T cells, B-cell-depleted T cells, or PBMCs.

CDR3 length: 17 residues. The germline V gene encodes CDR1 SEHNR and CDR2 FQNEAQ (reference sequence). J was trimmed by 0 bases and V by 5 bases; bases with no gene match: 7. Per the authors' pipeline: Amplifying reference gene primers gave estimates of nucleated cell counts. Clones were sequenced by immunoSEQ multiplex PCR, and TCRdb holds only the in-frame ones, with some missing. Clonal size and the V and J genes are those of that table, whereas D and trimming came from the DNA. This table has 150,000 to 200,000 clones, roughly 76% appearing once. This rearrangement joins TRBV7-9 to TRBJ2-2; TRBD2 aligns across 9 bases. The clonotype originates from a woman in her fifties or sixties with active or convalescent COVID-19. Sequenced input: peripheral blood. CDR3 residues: CASSPASGVANTGELFF. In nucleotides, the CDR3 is TGTGCCAGCAGCCCCGCTAGCGGGGTCGCGAACACCGGGGAGCTGTTTTTT.